This T cell receptor (beta chain) was sequenced in a study of Ad26.COV2.S vaccination and SARS-CoV-2 variants. Study-wide background: Dosing was one shot or two shots 56 days apart.

Study-wide results and limits: Vaccine recipients posted higher spike-specific TCR breadth than their placebo counterparts.

Germline CDR1 KGHSH, CDR2 LQKENI. CDR3 length equals 11 residues. V dropped 3 bases and J dropped 18 bases, with 12 bases sitting between them. Sample treatment: roughly 20 received Ad26.COV2.S at low or high dose, single or two shots; about 5 received placebo; per-sample allocation not given. Sample collection was performed on day 63 after the first vaccine or placebo injection. Adults aged 18-55 years in Boston included the donor. An Ad26 vector expressing Wuhan-strain SARS-CoV-2 spike constituted the vaccine. Turning to this clone: The target antigen is unknown.

Sequencing was performed with immunoSEQ multiplex PCR; in TCRdb, only in-frame clones are kept and a portion is missing. The sample has some 370,000 clones, approximately 83% seen once. This sequence originates from a person aged 18-65 years who received the Ad26.COV2.S COVID-19 vaccine or a placebo. The sample consisted of peripheral blood, taken in a trial of Ad26.COV2.S vaccine versus placebo. The chain uses TRBV18 and TRBJ2-6, with D possibly matching TRBD1 (7 bases). CDR3 in DNA: TGTGCCAGCTCACCTGGAGGGGGCGAGACTTTC. Amino acid sequence: CASSPGGGETF.